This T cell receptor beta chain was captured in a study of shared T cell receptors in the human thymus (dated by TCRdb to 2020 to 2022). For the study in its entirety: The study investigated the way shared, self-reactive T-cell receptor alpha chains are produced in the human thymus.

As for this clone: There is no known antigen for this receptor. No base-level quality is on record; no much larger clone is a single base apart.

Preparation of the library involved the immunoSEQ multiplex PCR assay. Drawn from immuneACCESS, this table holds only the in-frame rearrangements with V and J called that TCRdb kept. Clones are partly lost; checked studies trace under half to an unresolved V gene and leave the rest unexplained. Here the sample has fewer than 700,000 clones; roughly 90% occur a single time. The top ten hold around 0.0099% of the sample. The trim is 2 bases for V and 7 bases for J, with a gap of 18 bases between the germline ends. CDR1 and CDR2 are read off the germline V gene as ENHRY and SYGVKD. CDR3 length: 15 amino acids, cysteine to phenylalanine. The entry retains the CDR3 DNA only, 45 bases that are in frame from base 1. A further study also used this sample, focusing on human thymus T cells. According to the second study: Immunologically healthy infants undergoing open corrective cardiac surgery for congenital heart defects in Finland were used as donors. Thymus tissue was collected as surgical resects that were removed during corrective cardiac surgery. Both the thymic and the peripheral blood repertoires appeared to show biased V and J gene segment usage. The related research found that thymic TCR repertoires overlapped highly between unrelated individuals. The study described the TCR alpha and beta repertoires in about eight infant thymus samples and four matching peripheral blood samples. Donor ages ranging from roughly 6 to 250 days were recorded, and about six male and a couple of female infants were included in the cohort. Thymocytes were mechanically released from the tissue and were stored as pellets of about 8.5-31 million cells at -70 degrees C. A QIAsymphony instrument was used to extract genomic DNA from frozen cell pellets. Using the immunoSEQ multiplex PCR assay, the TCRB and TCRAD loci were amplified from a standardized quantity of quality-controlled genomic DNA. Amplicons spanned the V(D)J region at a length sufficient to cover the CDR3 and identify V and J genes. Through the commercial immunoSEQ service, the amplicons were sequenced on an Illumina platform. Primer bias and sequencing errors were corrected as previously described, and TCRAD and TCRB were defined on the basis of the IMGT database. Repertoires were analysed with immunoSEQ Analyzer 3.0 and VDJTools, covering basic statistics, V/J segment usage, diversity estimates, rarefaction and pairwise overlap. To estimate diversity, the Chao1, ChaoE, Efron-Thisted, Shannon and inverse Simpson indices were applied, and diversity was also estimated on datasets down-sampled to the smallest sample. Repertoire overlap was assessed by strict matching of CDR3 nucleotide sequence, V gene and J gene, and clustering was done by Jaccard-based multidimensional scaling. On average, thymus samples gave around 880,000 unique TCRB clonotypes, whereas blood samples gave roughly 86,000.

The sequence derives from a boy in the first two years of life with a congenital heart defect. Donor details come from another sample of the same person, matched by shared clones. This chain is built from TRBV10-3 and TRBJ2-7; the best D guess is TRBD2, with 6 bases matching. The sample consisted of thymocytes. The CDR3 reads CAISEPKPGDCEQYF. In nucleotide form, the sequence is TGTGCCATCAGTGAGCCCAAACCCGGGGACTGTGAGCAGTACTTC.